Each of the 5 T cell receptor beta chains below was sequenced from the same sample in a study of siplizumab effects on memory and regulatory T cells. Measured with immunoSEQ multiplex PCR; TCRdb has only the in-frame clones, and not every one. Of under 130,000 clones in the sample, 90% to 95% are singletons; the top ten hold 0.32%. Sequencing input: CD4+ T cells sorted from blood. The receptors were gathered from a human donor in good health.

The chain recombines TRBV6-5 with TRBJ2-7; D might be TRBD2 (5 bases). Germline V gives CDR1 MNHEY, CDR2 SVGAGI. V lost 1 base and J lost 6, with 13 bases in between. The CDR3 loop spans 14 amino acids. Here the CDR3 DNA reads TGTGCCAGCAGTTACTACGAGGGTAGCTCCGAGCAGTACTTC. This gives the protein CASSYYEGSSEQYF.

The rearrangement joins TRBV5-1 to TRBJ1-3, with 9 nucleotides matching TRBD1. Germline V CDR1 and CDR2: SGHRS, YFSETQ. The V gene end was trimmed by 4 bases and the J gene end by 0 bases; junction bases not matched to a gene: 8. The CDR3 runs to 17 residues. The CDR3 loop reads CASSPVGTGSSGNTIYF. For the CDR3, the DNA is TGCGCCAGCAGCCCCGTCGGGACAGGGAGCTCTGGAAACACCATATATTTT.

The chain is built from TRBV5-8 and TRBJ1-1; 8 bases match TRBD1. The CDR3 spans 14 residues. V dropped 2 bases and J dropped 3; count of bases not matched to a gene: 3. CDR1 and CDR2 (germline): SGHTS, YDEGEE. The CDR3 bases are TGTGCCAGCAGCTTCCCAGGGGGCGACACTGAAGCTTTCTTT. Translated: CASSFPGGDTEAFF.

The CDR3 nucleotides are TGCGCCAGCGCTATGGACGGCGCGAACACCGGGGAGCTGTTTTTT. It encodes CASAMDGANTGELFF. The V and J genes are TRBV4-1 and TRBJ2-2; no reliable D call. Germline CDR1 and CDR2: MGHRA and YSYEKL. Trimming cost V 8 bases and J 0 bases, with 13 bases left between them. There are 15 residues in the CDR3.

The chain couples TRBV28 to TRBJ2-3; 14 nucleotides match TRBD2. Germline V lookup: CDR1 MDHEN, CDR2 SYDVKM. The J segment lost 1 base and the V segment lost 2 bases, leaving 5 bases of the junction unmatched. The CDR3 runs to 18 residues. CDR3 coding DNA: TGTGCCAGCAGTTTAGCCATGGGACTAGCGGGGGGCACAGATACGCAGTATTTT. Protein: CASSLAMGLAGGTDTQYF.